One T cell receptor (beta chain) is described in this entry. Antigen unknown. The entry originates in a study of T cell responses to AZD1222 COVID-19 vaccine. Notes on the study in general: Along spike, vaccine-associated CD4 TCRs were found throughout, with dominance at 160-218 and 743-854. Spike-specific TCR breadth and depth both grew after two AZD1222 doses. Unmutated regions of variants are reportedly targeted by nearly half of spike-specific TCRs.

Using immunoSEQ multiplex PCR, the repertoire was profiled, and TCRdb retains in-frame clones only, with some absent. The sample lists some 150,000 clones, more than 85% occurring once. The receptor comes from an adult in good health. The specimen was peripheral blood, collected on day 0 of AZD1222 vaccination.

CDR3 sequence reads: CASSRTGSTDTQYF. The CDR3 coding sequence is TGCGCCAGCAGCCGGACAGGTAGCACAGATACGCAGTATTTT. V is TRBV5-1 and J is TRBJ2-3; 7 bases map to TRBD1. The length of the CDR3 is 14 residues. V was clipped by 4 bases and J by 0 bases; unmatched bases: 2. CDR1 is SGHRS, CDR2 YFSETQ, per germline.